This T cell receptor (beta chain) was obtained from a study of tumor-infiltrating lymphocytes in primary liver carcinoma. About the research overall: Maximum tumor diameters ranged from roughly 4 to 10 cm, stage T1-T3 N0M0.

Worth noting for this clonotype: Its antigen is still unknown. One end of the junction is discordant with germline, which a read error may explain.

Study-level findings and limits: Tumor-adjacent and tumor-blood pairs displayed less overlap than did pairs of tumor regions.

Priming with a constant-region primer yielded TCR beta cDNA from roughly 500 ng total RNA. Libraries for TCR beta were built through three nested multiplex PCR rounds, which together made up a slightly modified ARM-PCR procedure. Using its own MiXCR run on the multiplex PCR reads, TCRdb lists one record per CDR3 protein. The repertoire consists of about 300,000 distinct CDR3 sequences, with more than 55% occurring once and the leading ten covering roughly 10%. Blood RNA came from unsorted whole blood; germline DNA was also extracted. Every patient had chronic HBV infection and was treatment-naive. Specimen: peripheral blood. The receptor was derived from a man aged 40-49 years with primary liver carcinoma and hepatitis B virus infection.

The CDR3 nucleotides read TGTGCCAGCAGTGAAGGGGGTTATAATTCACCCCTCCAATTT. Its translation: CASSEGGYNSPLQF. This rearrangement joins TRBV6-1 to TRBJ1-6, with D unresolved. This CDR3 has 14 amino acids. Germline V gene lookup returns CDR1 MNHNS and CDR2 SASEGT.